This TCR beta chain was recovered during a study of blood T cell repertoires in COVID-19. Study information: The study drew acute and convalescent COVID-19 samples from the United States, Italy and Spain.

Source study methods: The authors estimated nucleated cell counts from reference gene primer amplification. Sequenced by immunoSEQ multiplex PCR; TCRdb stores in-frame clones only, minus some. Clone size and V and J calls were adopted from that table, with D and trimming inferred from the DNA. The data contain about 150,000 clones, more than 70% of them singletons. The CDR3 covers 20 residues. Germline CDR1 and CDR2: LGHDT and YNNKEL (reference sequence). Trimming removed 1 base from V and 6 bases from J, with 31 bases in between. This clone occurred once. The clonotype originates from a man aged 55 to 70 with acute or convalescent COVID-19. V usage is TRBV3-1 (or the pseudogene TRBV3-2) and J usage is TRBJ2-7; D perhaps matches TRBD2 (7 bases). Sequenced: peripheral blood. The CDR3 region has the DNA TGTGCCAGCAGCCAAGTTTATCGATCGGGGGGTGTGTCAGGGGAACGCGAGCAGTACTTC. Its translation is CASSQVYRSGGVSGEREQYF.